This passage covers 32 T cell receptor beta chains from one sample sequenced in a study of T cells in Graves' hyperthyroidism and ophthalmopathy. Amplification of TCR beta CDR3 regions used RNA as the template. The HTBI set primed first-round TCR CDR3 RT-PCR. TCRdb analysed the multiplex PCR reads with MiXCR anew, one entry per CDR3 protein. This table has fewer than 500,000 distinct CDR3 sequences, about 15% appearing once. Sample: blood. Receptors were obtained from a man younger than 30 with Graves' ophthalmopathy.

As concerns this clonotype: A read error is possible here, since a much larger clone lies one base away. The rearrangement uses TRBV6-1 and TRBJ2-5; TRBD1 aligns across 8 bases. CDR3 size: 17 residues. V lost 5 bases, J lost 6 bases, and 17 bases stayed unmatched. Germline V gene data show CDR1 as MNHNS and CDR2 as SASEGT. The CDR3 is CASSLLTLGQGLKTQYF. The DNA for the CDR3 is TGTGCCAGCAGTCTCCTCACTCTTGGACAGGGTCTGAAGACCCAGTACTTC.

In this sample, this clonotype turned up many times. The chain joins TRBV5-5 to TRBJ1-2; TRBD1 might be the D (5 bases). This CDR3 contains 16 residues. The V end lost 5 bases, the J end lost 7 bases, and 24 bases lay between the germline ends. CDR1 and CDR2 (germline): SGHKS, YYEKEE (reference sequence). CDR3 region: CASSYDRAQLGGGYTF. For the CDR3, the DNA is TGTGCCAGCAGTTACGACCGGGCCCAACTCGGGGGTGGCTACACCTTC.

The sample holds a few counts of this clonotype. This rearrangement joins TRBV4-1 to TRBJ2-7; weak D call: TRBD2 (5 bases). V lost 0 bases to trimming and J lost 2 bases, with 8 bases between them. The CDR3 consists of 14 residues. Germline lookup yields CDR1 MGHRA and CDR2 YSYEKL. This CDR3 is CASSQEYGTYEQYF. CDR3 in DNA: TGCGCCAGCAGCCAAGAATACGGGACCTACGAGCAGTACTTC.

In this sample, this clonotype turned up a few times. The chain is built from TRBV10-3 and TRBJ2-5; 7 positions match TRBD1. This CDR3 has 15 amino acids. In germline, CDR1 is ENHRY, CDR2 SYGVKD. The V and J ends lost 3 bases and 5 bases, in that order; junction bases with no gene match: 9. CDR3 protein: CAISDGTEERETQYF. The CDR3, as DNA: TGTGCCATCAGTGACGGGACAGAAGAGCGTGAGACCCAGTACTTC.

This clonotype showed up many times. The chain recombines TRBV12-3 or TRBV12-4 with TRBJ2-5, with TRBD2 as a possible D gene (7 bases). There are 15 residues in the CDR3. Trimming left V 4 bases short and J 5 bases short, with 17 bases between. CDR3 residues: CASSYLGGGGETQYF. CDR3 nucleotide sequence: TGTGCCAGCAGTTACCTCGGTGGGGGGGGCGAGACCCAGTACTTC.

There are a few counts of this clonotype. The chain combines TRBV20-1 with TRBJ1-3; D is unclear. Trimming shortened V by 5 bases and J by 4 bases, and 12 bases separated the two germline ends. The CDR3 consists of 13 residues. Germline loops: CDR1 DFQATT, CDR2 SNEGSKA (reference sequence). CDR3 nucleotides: TGCAGTGCTGCGAGTGACGCCGGAAACACCATATATTTT. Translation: CSAASDAGNTIYF.

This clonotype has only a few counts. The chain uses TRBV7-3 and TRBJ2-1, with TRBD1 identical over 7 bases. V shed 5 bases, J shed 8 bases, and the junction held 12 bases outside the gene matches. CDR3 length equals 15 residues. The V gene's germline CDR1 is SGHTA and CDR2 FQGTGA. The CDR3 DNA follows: TGTGCCAGCAGCCCGCCCACCGGGACAGACGATGAGCAGTTCTTC. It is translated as CASSPPTGTDDEQFF.

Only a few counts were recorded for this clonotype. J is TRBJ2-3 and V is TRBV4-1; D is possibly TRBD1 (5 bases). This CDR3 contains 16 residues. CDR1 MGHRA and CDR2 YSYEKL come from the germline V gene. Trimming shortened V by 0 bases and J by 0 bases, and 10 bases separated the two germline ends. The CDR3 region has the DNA TGCGCCAGCAGCCAAGAGAGACAGACTAGCACAGATACGCAGTATTTT. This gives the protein CASSQERQTSTDTQYF.

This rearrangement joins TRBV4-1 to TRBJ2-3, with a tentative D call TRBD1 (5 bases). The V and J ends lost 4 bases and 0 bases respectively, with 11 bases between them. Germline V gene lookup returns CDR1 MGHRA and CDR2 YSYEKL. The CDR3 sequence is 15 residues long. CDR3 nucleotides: TGCGCCAGCAGCCTCAGGGTGGTGAGCACAGATACGCAGTATTTT. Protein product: CASSLRVVSTDTQYF.

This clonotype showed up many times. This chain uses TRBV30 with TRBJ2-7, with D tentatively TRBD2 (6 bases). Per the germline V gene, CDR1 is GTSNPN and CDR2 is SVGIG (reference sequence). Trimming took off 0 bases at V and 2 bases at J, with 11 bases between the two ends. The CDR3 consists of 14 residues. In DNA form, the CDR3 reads TGTGCCTGGAGTGTACGGGGGAGACCCTACGAGCAGTACTTC. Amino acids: CAWSVRGRPYEQYF.

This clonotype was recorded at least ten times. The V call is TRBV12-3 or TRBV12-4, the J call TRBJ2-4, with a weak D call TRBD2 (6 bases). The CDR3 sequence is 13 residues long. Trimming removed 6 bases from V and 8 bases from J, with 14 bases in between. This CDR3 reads CASRGPEGHIQYF. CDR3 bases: TGTGCCAGCAGGGGACCGGAGGGCCACATTCAGTACTTC.

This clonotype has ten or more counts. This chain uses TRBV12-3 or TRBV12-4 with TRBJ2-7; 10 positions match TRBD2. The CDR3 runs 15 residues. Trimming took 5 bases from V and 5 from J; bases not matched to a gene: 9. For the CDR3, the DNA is TGTGCCAGCAGTATACAAGCGGGAGGGCCGCACGAGCAGTACTTC. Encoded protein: CASSIQAGGPHEQYF.

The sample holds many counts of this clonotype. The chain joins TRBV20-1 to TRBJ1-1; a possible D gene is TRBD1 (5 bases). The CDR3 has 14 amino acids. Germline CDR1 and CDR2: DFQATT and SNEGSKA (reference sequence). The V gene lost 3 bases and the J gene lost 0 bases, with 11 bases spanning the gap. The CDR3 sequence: CSASGGSMNTEAFF. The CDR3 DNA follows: TGCAGTGCTAGCGGGGGTAGCATGAACACTGAAGCTTTCTTT.

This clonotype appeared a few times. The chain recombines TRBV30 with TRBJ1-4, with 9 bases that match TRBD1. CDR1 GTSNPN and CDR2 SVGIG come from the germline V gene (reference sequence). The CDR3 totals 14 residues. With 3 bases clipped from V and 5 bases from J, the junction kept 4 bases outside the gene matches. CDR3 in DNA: TGTGCCTGGAGCGCCGGGACAGGGAATGAAAAACTGTTTTTT. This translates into CAWSAGTGNEKLFF.

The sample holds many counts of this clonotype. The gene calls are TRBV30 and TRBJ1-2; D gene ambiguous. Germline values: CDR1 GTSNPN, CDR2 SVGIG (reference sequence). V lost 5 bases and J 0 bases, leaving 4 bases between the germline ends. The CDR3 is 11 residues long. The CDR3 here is CAWGTNYGYTF. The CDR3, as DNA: TGTGCCTGGGGTACTAACTATGGCTACACCTTC.

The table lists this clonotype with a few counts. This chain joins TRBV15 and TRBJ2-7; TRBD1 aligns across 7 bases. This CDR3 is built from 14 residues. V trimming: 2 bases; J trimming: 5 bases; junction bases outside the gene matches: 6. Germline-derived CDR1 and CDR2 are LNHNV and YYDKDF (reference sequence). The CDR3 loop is CATSRFRQGNEQYF. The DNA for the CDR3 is TGTGCCACCAGCAGATTCCGACAGGGCAACGAGCAGTACTTC. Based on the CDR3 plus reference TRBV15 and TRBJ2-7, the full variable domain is DAMVIQNPRYQVTQFGKPVTLSCSQTLNHNVMYWYQQKSSQAPKLLFHYYDKDFNNEADTPDNFQSRRPNTSFCFLDIRSPGLGDTAMYLCATSRFRQGNEQYFGPGTRLTVT.

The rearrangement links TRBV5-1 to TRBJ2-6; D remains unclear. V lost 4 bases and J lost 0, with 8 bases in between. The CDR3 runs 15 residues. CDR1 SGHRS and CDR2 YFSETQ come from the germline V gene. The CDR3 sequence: CASSPLVSGANVLTF. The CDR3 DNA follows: TGCGCCAGCAGCCCTCTTGTCTCTGGGGCCAACGTCCTGACTTTC.

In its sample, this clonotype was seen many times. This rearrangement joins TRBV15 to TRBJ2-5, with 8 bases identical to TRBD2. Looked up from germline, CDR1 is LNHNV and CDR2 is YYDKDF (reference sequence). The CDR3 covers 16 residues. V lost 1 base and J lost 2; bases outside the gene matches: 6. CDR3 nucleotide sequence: TGTGCCACCAGCAGAGGGGTAGCGGGGAGGCAAGAGACCCAGTACTTC. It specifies CATSRGVAGRQETQYF.

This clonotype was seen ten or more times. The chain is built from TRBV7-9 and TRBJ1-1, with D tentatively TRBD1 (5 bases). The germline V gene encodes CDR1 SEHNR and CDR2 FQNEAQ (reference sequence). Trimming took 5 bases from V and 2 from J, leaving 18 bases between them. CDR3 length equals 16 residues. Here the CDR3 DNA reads TGTGCCAGCAGCCGGGACCACCAATGGGGTAACACTGAAGCTTTCTTT. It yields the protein CASSRDHQWGNTEAFF.

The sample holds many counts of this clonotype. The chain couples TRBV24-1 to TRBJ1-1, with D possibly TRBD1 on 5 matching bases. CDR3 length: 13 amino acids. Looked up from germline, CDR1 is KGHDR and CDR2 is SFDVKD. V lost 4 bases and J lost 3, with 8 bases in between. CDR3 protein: CATSETEDTEAFF. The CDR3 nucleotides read TGTGCCACCAGTGAGACAGAAGACACTGAAGCTTTCTTT.

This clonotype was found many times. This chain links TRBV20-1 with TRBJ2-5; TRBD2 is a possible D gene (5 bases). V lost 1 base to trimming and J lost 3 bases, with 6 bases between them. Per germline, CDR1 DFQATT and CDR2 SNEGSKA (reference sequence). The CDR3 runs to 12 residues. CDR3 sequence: CSARGGKETQYF. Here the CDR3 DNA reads TGCAGTGCTAGAGGAGGGAAAGAGACCCAGTACTTC.

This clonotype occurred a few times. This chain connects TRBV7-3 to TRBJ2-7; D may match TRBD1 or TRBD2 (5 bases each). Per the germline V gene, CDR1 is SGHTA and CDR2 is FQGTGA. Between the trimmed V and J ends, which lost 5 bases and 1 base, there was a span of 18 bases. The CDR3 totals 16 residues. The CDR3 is CASSLWDPGGSYEQYF. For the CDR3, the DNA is TGTGCCAGCAGCCTCTGGGACCCCGGAGGATCCTACGAGCAGTACTTC.

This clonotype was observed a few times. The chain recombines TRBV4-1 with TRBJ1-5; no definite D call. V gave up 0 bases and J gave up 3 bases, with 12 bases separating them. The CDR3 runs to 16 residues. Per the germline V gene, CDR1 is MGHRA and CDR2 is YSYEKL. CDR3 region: CASSQEAGRLNQPQHF. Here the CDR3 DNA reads TGCGCCAGCAGCCAAGAAGCGGGTCGGCTCAATCAGCCCCAGCATTTT.

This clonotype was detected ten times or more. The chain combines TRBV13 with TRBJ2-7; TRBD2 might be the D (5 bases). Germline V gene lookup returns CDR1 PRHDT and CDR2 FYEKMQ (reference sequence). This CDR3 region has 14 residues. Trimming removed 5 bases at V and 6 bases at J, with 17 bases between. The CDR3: CASSDRRWRGEQYF. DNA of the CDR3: TGTGCCAGCAGCGACCGGAGGTGGAGAGGCGAGCAGTACTTC. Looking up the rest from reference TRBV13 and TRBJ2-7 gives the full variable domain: AAGVIQSPRHLIKEKRETATLKCYPIPRHDTVYWYQQGPGQDPQFLISFYEKMQSDKGSIPDRFSAQQFSDYHSELNMSSLELGDSALYFCASSDRRWRGEQYFGPGTRLTVT.

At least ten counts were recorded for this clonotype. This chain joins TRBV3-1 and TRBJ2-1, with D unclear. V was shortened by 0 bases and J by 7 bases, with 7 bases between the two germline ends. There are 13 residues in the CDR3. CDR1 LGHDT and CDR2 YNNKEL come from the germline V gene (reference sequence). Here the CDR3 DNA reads TGTGCCAGCAGCCAAGATACCGTAAATGAGCAGTTCTTC. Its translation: CASSQDTVNEQFF.

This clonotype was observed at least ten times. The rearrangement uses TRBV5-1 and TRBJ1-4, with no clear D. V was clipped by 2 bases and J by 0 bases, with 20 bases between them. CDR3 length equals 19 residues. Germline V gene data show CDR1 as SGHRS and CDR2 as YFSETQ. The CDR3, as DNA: TGCGCCAGCAGCTTCCACCGGGCCTTACACCCCTCAACTAATGAAAAACTGTTTTTT. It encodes CASSFHRALHPSTNEKLFF. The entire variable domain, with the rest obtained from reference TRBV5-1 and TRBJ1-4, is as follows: KAGVTQTPRYLIKTRGQQVTLSCSPISGHRSVSWYQQTPGQGLQFLFEYFSETQRNKGNFPGRFSGRQFSNSRSEMNVSTLELGDSALYLCASSFHRALHPSTNEKLFFGSGTQLSVL.

As DNA, the CDR3 is TGCGCCAGCAGTCCCCCGAATCGCGGCTACACCTTC. Translation: CASSPPNRGYTF. J is TRBJ1-2 and V is TRBV10-2, with unresolved D. V lost 5 bases, J lost 8 bases, and 12 bases lay in between. Germline values: CDR1 WSHSY, CDR2 SAAADI. The CDR3 length is 12 residues.

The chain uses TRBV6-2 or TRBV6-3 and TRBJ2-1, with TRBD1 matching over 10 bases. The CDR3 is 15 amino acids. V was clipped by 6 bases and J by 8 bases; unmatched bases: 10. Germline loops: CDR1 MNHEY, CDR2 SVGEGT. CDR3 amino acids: CASRYRDRGTHEQFF. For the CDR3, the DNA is TGTGCCAGCAGGTATCGGGACAGGGGTACCCATGAGCAGTTCTTC.

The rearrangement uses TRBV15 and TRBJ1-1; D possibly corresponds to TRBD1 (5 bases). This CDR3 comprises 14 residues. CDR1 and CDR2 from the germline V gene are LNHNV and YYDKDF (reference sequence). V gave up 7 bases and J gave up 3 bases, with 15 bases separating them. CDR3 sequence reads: CATTPDIQYTEAFF. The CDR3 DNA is TGTGCCACCACCCCGGACATCCAGTACACTGAAGCTTTCTTT.

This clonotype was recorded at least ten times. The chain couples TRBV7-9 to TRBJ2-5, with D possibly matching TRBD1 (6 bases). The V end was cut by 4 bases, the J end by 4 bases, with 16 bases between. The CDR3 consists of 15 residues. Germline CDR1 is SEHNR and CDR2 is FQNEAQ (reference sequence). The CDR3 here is CASSSRTEHLETQYF. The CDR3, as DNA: TGTGCCAGCAGCTCAAGGACAGAGCACCTAGAGACCCAGTACTTC.

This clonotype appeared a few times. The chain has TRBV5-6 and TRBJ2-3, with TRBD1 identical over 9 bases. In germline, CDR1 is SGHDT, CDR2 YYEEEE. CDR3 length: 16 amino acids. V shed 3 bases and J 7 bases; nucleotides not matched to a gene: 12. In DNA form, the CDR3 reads TGTGCCAGCAGCTGGACGCCGGGACAGGGACCACATACGCAGTATTTT. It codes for CASSWTPGQGPHTQYF.

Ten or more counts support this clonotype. The DNA of the CDR3 is TGTGCCAGCTCACCGCCGGGACAGGGCTCCTACAATGAGCAGTTCTTC. This gives the protein CASSPPGQGSYNEQFF. The chain is built from TRBV18 and TRBJ2-1; 9 nucleotides match TRBD1. The CDR3 runs 16 residues. Trimming cost V 3 bases and J 0 bases; bases outside gene matches: 3. The germline V gene encodes CDR1 KGHSH and CDR2 LQKENI. The whole variable domain, filled in from reference TRBV18 and TRBJ2-1, reads NAGVMQNPRHLVRRRGQEARLRCSPMKGHSHVYWYRQLPEEGLKFMVYLQKENIIDESGMPKERFSAEFPKEGPSILRIQQVVRGDSAAYFCASSPPGQGSYNEQFFGPGTRLTVL.